What follows are 7 T cell receptor beta chains derived from one specimen sequenced in a study of CD8 T cells in Susac syndrome. RNA amounts of about 0.45 to 1 ug underwent reverse transcription with random hexamers. TCRdb re-called the immunoSEQ multiplex PCR reads with MiXCR, one entry per CDR3 protein. Of some 170,000 distinct CDR3 sequences in the sample, over 90% were seen once. Sample: CD4+ T cells from PBMCs. The receptors derive from a human donor with Susac syndrome.

In this sample, this clonotype turned up once. The V and J genes are TRBV7-2 and TRBJ2-1; 12 bases align to TRBD2. Per the germline V gene, CDR1 is SGHTA and CDR2 is FQGNSA. V lost 5 bases, J lost 7 bases, and 3 bases stayed unmatched. CDR3 length: 14 amino acids. In DNA, the CDR3 is TGTGCCAGCAGCAGGACTAGCGGGATAAATGAGCAGTTCTTC. It is translated as CASSRTSGINEQFF.

This clonotype was observed a few times. The J gene is TRBJ1-5, the V gene TRBV27; D remains unclear. CDR3 length: 13 residues. V lost 5 bases and J 4 bases, leaving 9 bases between the germline ends. From germline, CDR1 is MNHEY and CDR2 SMNVEV (reference sequence). As DNA, the CDR3 is TGTGCCAGCAGTCCTGGAACGAATCAGCCCCAGCATTTT. It codes for CASSPGTNQPQHF.

The genes are TRBV5-1 and TRBJ2-6, with a possible D match to TRBD1 (6 bases). The V end lost 1 base, the J end lost 4 bases, and 18 bases lay between the germline ends. The CDR3 length is 18 residues. The germline V gene encodes CDR1 SGHRS and CDR2 YFSETQ. CDR3 DNA: TGCGCCAGCAGCTTGAATACAGGGTCATCCTCAGGGGCCAACGTCCTGACTTTC. Protein product: CASSLNTGSSSGANVLTF. The full variable domain, its missing parts supplied by reference TRBV5-1 and TRBJ2-6, is KAGVTQTPRYLIKTRGQQVTLSCSPISGHRSVSWYQQTPGQGLQFLFEYFSETQRNKGNFPGRFSGRQFSNSRSEMNVSTLELGDSALYLCASSLNTGSSSGANVLTFGAGSRLTVL.

The chain couples TRBV30 to TRBJ1-6, with a weak D call TRBD1 (6 bases). The V gene lost 1 base and the J gene lost 9 bases, with 13 bases spanning the gap. The CDR3 extends over 14 amino acids. Germline V gene sequence: CDR1 GTSNPN, CDR2 SVGIG (reference sequence). The CDR3 here is CAWSAGVESSPLHF. CDR3 nucleotides: TGTGCCTGGAGTGCAGGGGTGGAAAGTTCACCCCTCCACTTT.

V and J are TRBV2 and TRBJ1-1; TRBD1 matches 10 bases. V gave up 6 bases and J gave up 6 bases; unmatched junction bases: 4. The CDR3 loop spans 13 amino acids. The germline V gene encodes CDR1 SNHLY and CDR2 FYNNEI. This CDR3 is CASRGQGVSEAFF. The CDR3 nucleotides read TGTGCCAGCAGAGGACAGGGGGTCTCTGAAGCTTTCTTT.

CDR3 residues: CASSRAREGEKLFF. In DNA, the CDR3 is TGCGCCAGCAGCAGAGCCCGAGAAGGGGAAAAACTGTTTTTT. The V call is TRBV4-3, the J call TRBJ1-4; D is uncertain. Germline V CDR1 and CDR2: LGHNA, YSLEER. This CDR3 has 14 residues. The V end lost 5 bases, the J end lost 8 bases, and 15 bases lay between the germline ends.

V and J are TRBV7-9 and TRBJ2-1; 9 nucleotides match TRBD1. There are 15 residues in the CDR3. Looked up from germline, CDR1 is SEHNR and CDR2 is FQNEAQ (reference sequence). Trimming at V came to 4 bases and at J to 7 bases, leaving 8 bases not matched to a gene. The CDR3 spells CASSSPGQGKNEQFF. DNA of the CDR3: TGTGCCAGCAGCTCACCGGGACAGGGCAAAAATGAGCAGTTCTTC.